The clone carrying this TCR beta chain has more than one count but fewer than ten. Its specificity is not known. The data were obtained in a study of cytomegalovirus exposure and HLA in healthy donors. Overall study: The Caucasian-associated ancestry cluster contained 75% to 85% of the approximately 400 genotyped donors. Broader study findings: Later analysis showed TCR association rates varying by HLA locus, highest for DRB1 and lowest for HLA-C.

Donors were nominally healthy when sampled, though unrecorded immune exposures were likely. The V and J ends lost 3 bases and 0 bases respectively, with 5 bases between them. The CDR3 sequence is 14 residues long. In germline, CDR1 is LNHDA, CDR2 SQIVND (reference sequence). A multiplex PCR was run with 60 Vbeta primers and 13 Jbeta primers. In the study's own analysis: An analysis performed later counted around 86 million unique TCR beta chains (around 10 million of them shared). The method was immunoSEQ multiplex PCR; TCRdb's version includes in-frame clones alone and lacks a portion of them. For V, J and clone size, that table is used; D and trimming come from the DNA. The sample records 200,000 or so clones, over 60% being singletons.

The sequence was obtained from a man aged 18 to 29 in good health and CMV-seronegative. This chain uses TRBV19 with TRBJ1-4; D remains ambiguous. Sequenced input: PBMCs. In DNA, the CDR3 is TGTGCCAGTAGTATGCGCCCAACTAATGAAAAACTGTTTTTT. Protein sequence: CASSMRPTNEKLFF. The variable domain in full, completed from reference TRBV19 and TRBJ1-4, reads DGGITQSPKYLFRKEGQNVTLSCEQNLNHDAMYWYRQDPGQGLRLIYYSQIVNDFQKGDIAEGYSVSREKKESFPLTVTSAQKNPTAFYLCASSMRPTNEKLFFGSGTQLSVL.